This T cell receptor (beta chain) was retrieved from a study of blood T cell repertoires in COVID-19. Trimming took 3 bases from V and 2 from J; bases not matched to a gene: 5. This CDR3 spans 16 amino acids. In germline, CDR1 is MDHEN, CDR2 SYDVKM. Assay: immunoSEQ multiplex PCR; the TCRdb copy retains only in-frame clones and omits some. Of 200,000 or so clones in the sample, almost 90% are singletons; the top ten hold roughly 2.5%. Sequenced: peripheral blood. This TCR was recovered from a woman in her sixties with acute or convalescent COVID-19. The chain couples TRBV28 to TRBJ1-5; TRBD1 matches at 9 bases. CDR3 region: CASSFPDRGGNQPQHF. DNA for the CDR3: TGTGCCAGCAGTTTCCCGGACAGGGGAGGCAATCAGCCCCAGCATTTT.